Sequencing of this T cell receptor (beta chain) was carried out in a study of T cell repertoires in cytomegalovirus infection. This clonotype has more than one count but fewer than ten. Its antigen is currently unknown. The CDR3 runs 15 residues. Trimming took off 0 bases at V and 1 base at J, with 7 bases between the two ends. Looked up from germline, CDR1 is LGHNA and CDR2 is YSLEER. TCRdb analysed the reads with MiXCR anew, one entry per CDR3 protein. The table shows 69,000 or so distinct CDR3 sequences, with roughly 28% occurring only once. The material was CD8+ T cells from cultured PBMCs, obtained from culture after CMV antigen stimulation. The chain couples TRBV4-3 to TRBJ1-3; D unresolved. This TCR was recovered from a human donor in good health (CMV status not recorded). Some clones in this sample may be carry-over from other donors' samples. In nucleotides, the CDR3 is TGCGCCAGCAGCCAAGATGAAGAGTCTGGAAACACCATATATTTT. Protein product: CASSQDEESGNTIYF.